Listed below are T cell receptor beta chains from one sample, sequenced in a study of regulatory T cells in long-lasting Graves disease. One entry per CDR3 protein, called by TCRdb with MiXCR from the multiplex PCR reads. The sample contains 250,000 to 400,000 distinct CDR3 sequences, about 18% of which appear only once. The source was peripheral blood mononuclear cells (PBMCs), collected at new diagnosis, from a patient treated with antithyroid drugs. All receptors come from a female donor with Graves disease. CDR3s include the opening cysteine and the closing phenylalanine or tryptophan. The D gene is left open where the match is weak. The size of a clone is reported for some rows only, either as once, few or many, or as a class for expanded clones.

d_gene: NA
v_gene: TRBV20-1
j_gene: TRBJ2-5
abundance: few
CDR3aa: CSAHGEGAHGLETQYF
CDR3nt: TGCAGTGCCCACGGGGAGGGGGCGCATGGTTTAGAGACCCAGTACTTC

d_gene: NA
v_gene: TRBV12-3/TRBV12-4
j_gene: TRBJ2-7
abundance: many
CDR3aa: CASSPGGPSEQYF
CDR3nt: TGTGCCAGCAGCCCGGGGGGCCCTTCCGAGCAGTACTTC

d_gene: NA
v_gene: TRBV7-9
j_gene: TRBJ1-6
abundance: many
CDR3aa: CASSPWEDSPLHF
CDR3nt: TGTGCCAGCAGCCCCTGGGAGGATTCACCCCTCCACTTT

d_gene: NA
v_gene: TRBV3-1
j_gene: TRBJ2-1
abundance: few
CDR3aa: CASSGVGGNNEQFF
CDR3nt: TGTGCCAGCAGCGGGGTGGGAGGAAACAATGAGCAGTTCTTC

d_gene: NA
v_gene: TRBV9
j_gene: TRBJ2-3
abundance: many
CDR3aa: CASSGSSVADTQYF
CDR3nt: TGTGCCAGCAGCGGGTCTAGTGTGGCAGATACGCAGTATTTT

d_gene: NA
v_gene: TRBV28
j_gene: TRBJ1-1
abundance: NA
CDR3aa: CASSSGALTGNTEAFF
CDR3nt: TGTGCCAGCAGTTCGGGGGCCCTCACGGGGAACACTGAAGCTTTCTTT

d_gene: NA
v_gene: TRBV19
j_gene: TRBJ1-4
abundance: many
CDR3aa: CASSMKVPNEKLFF
CDR3nt: TGTGCCAGTAGTATGAAGGTCCCTAATGAAAAACTGTTTTTT

d_gene: NA
v_gene: TRBV28
j_gene: TRBJ1-2
abundance: NA
CDR3aa: CASSSPRVTNYGYTF
CDR3nt: TGTGCCAGCAGTTCCCCGCGGGTCACGAACTATGGCTACACCTTC

d_gene: NA
v_gene: TRBV5-1
j_gene: TRBJ2-7
abundance: NA
CDR3aa: CASAGGSTYEQYF
CDR3nt: TGCGCCAGTGCGGGCGGATCGACCTACGAGCAGTACTTC

d_gene: NA
v_gene: TRBV28
j_gene: TRBJ2-7
abundance: many
CDR3aa: CASSPNRDIPLQYF
CDR3nt: TGTGCCAGCAGCCCAAACCGGGATATACCATTGCAGTACTTC

d_gene: TRBD2
v_gene: TRBV7-9
j_gene: TRBJ2-7
abundance: few
CDR3aa: CASSLARGSRSSYEQYF
CDR3nt: TGTGCCAGCAGCTTAGCGCGGGGGAGCAGGTCATCCTACGAGCAGTACTTC

d_gene: TRBD1
v_gene: TRBV20-1
j_gene: TRBJ1-4
abundance: many
CDR3aa: CSARDRESANEKLFF
CDR3nt: TGCAGTGCTAGGGACAGGGAATCGGCTAATGAAAAACTGTTTTTT

d_gene: NA
v_gene: TRBV29-1
j_gene: TRBJ2-7
abundance: NA
CDR3aa: CSVGISTYEQYF
CDR3nt: TGCAGCGTTGGGATTTCAACCTACGAGCAGTACTTC

d_gene: NA
v_gene: TRBV20-1
j_gene: TRBJ2-1
abundance: NA
CDR3aa: CSAITGKPSYNEQFF
CDR3nt: TGCAGTGCTATTACAGGGAAACCTTCCTACAATGAGCAGTTCTTC

d_gene: TRBD2
v_gene: TRBV3-1
j_gene: TRBJ2-3
abundance: many
CDR3aa: CASSQPGLAEDTQYF
CDR3nt: TGTGCCAGCAGCCAACCGGGACTAGCGGAAGATACGCAGTATTTT

d_gene: NA
v_gene: TRBV12-3/TRBV12-4
j_gene: TRBJ1-2
abundance: many
CDR3aa: CASSLRGSYGYTF
CDR3nt: TGTGCCAGCAGCTTGCGGGGGAGCTATGGCTACACCTTC

d_gene: TRBD1
v_gene: TRBV6-2/TRBV6-3
j_gene: TRBJ2-5
abundance: many
CDR3aa: CASTAPGGDWGETQYF
CDR3nt: TGTGCCAGCACTGCACCAGGGGGAGACTGGGGAGAGACCCAGTACTTC

d_gene: NA
v_gene: TRBV2
j_gene: TRBJ2-7
abundance: many
CDR3aa: CASSEDPAGTTYEQYF
CDR3nt: TGTGCCAGCAGTGAAGATCCAGCGGGGACAACCTACGAGCAGTACTTC

d_gene: TRBD2
v_gene: TRBV9
j_gene: TRBJ2-7
abundance: NA
CDR3aa: CASSPPGGNYIYEQYF
CDR3nt: TGTGCCAGCAGCCCCCCGGGGGGTAACTACATCTACGAGCAGTACTTC

d_gene: NA
v_gene: TRBV12-3/TRBV12-4
j_gene: TRBJ2-3
abundance: few
CDR3aa: CASSYMRDTQYF
CDR3nt: TGTGCCAGCAGTTATATGAGAGATACGCAGTATTTT

d_gene: TRBD1
v_gene: TRBV2
j_gene: TRBJ2-5
abundance: many
CDR3aa: CASASPQGAQYQETQYF
CDR3nt: TGTGCCAGCGCCTCACCCCAGGGGGCCCAATATCAAGAGACCCAGTACTTC

d_gene: NA
v_gene: TRBV3-1
j_gene: TRBJ2-1
abundance: NA
CDR3aa: CASRGRGDYNEQFF
CDR3nt: TGTGCCAGCAGGGGGAGAGGCGACTACAATGAGCAGTTCTTC

d_gene: NA
v_gene: TRBV6-5
j_gene: TRBJ1-3
abundance: few
CDR3aa: CASSSAEGSTIYF
CDR3nt: TGTGCCAGCAGTTCCGCGGAAGGCAGCACCATATATTTT

d_gene: NA
v_gene: TRBV28
j_gene: TRBJ1-2
abundance: many
CDR3aa: CASSLTRRRTNYGYTF
CDR3nt: TGTGCCAGCAGTTTAACCCGCCGGAGGACTAACTATGGCTACACCTTC

d_gene: NA
v_gene: TRBV30
j_gene: TRBJ1-5
abundance: many
CDR3aa: CACGVGRNQPQHF
CDR3nt: TGTGCCTGCGGGGTCGGGCGGAATCAGCCCCAGCATTTT